The clone carrying this T cell receptor (beta chain) appeared many times. Within the library, unique molecular identifiers were attached to each individual cDNA molecule. Authors' data handling: Across samples, TCR counts had a median of about 100,000 and ranged from about 23,224 to 690,600. MiXCR was run by TCRdb on the RACE reads, yielding one entry per CDR3 protein. These V and J calls derive from TCRdb rather than the authors' analysis. Of more than 150,000 distinct CDR3 sequences detected, about 14% appear once; the ten largest clones hold about 1.7%. This sample stems from a study of human T cells and chemical hapten exposure. About the research overall: Investigators sensitized approximately 2 cm by approximately 2 cm of upper inner arm skin with 2% DPC. Weekly scalp doses of diphenylcyclopropenone were given to patients during the roughly 23-week study.

Germline V gene data show CDR1 as SQVTM and CDR2 as ANQGSEA. The V end lost 0 bases, the J end lost 6 bases, and 11 bases lay between the germline ends. This CDR3 comprises 13 residues. Sample time point: patch test 1, 2 weeks after DPC sensitization. Treatment here: therapeutic diphenylcyclopropenone sensitization with weekly scalp DPC. The chain carries TRBV29-1 and TRBJ1-2; D might be TRBD1 (5 bases). The TCR sequence derives from a woman aged 30 to 39 with alopecia areata. Some clones in this sample may be carry-over from other donors' samples. The sample was whole blood, taken in connection with sensitization to the hapten diphenylcyclopropenone (DPC). The CDR3 nucleotides are TGCAGCGTTGAAGATCGGAGGGGTGATGGCTACACCTTC. Translation: CSVEDRRGDGYTF.